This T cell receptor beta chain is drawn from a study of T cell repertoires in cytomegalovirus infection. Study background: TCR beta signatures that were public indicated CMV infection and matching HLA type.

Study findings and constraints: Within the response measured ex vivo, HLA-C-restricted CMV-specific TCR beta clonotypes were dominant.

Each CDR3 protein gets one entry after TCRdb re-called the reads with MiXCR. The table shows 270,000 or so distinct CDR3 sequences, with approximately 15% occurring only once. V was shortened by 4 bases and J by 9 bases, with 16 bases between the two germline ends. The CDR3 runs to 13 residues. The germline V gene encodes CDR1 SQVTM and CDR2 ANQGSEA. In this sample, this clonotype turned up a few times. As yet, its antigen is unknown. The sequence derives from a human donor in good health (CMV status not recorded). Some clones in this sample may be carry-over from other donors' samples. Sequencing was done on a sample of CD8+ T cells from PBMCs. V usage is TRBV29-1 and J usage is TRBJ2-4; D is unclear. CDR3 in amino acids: CSVAGPDGSIQYF. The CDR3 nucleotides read TGCAGCGTTGCCGGGCCGGACGGAAGCATTCAGTACTTC.